What follows are 21 T cell receptor beta chains derived from one specimen sequenced in a study of T cell responses to AZD1222 COVID-19 vaccine. Sequencing used immunoSEQ multiplex PCR; TCRdb keeps in-frame clones, though not all of them. The data contain 90,000 to 120,000 clones, 87% of them seen just once; the ten biggest clones take up around 5%. This specimen was peripheral blood, taken 28 days after the second AZD1222 dose. The receptors derive from an adult who received the AZD1222 COVID-19 vaccine.

The CDR3 here is CASGGLGNTIYF. CDR3 sequence (DNA): TGTGCCAGCGGTGGCCTCGGAAACACCATATATTTT. J is TRBJ1-3 and V is TRBV12-3 or TRBV12-4; D unresolved. The ends were cut back, 8 bases at V and 4 bases at J, with 9 bases in the middle. The length of the CDR3 is 12 residues.

This chain connects TRBV28 to TRBJ2-1, with 11 bases matching TRBD1. The ends lost 4 bases at V and 7 bases at J; junction bases unmatched: 12. The CDR3 is made up of 17 amino acids. CDR1 and CDR2 from the germline V gene are MDHEN and SYDVKM. CDR3 bases: TGTGCCAGCAGTTCCCCCGGACAGGGGGCTTCTGGTAATGAGCAGTTCTTC. Its protein product is CASSSPGQGASGNEQFF.

The chain uses TRBV7-9 and TRBJ2-7; D unclear. The germline gives CDR1 SEHNR, CDR2 FQNEAQ (reference sequence). V was cut by 1 base and J by 5 bases, with 12 bases left in between. CDR3 length equals 14 residues. This CDR3 is CASSLGARFDEQYF. In DNA, the CDR3 is TGTGCCAGCAGCTTAGGGGCCCGGTTCGACGAGCAGTACTTC.

The V and J genes are TRBV7-8 and TRBJ2-5; 8 nucleotides align to TRBD1. The CDR3 sequence is 15 residues long. The germline V gene has CDR1 SGHVS and CDR2 FQNEAQ. The ends lost 1 base at V and 5 bases at J; junction bases unmatched: 6. The CDR3 DNA reads TGTGCCAGCAGCTTAGGGCAGGGGGCGGGTGAGACCCAGTACTTC. Its protein is CASSLGQGAGETQYF.

This sequence joins TRBV7-2 and TRBJ2-7; 12 bases agree with TRBD2. V shed 5 bases, J shed 2 bases, and the junction held 1 base outside the gene matches. CDR1 and CDR2 (germline): SGHTA, FQGNSA. The CDR3 has 14 residues. The CDR3 bases are TGTGCCAGCAGCCCTAGCGGGGGGGCCTACGAGCAGTACTTC. The encoded protein is CASSPSGGAYEQYF. Full variable domain (missing parts from reference TRBV7-2 and TRBJ2-7): GAGVSQSPSNKVTEKGKDVELRCDPISGHTALYWYRQSLGQGLEFLIYFQGNSAPDKSGLPSDRFSAERTGGSVSTLTIQRTQQEDSAVYLCASSPSGGAYEQYFGPGTRLTVT.

The chain carries TRBV7-2 and TRBJ1-2, with 8 bases identical to TRBD1. CDR1 is SGHTA, CDR2 FQGNSA, per germline. Trimming took 4 bases from V and 4 from J; bases not matched to a gene: 8. The CDR3 is 15 amino acids. For the CDR3, the DNA is TGTGCCAGCAGCTCGCTCGGACAGGGCTCCTATGGCTACACCTTC. As protein: CASSSLGQGSYGYTF.

J is TRBJ1-4 and V is TRBV19, with D unresolved. Germline V lookup: CDR1 LNHDA, CDR2 SQIVND (reference sequence). This CDR3 region has 14 residues. Trimming pared 6 bases from V and 7 bases from J, leaving 15 bases between. For the CDR3, the DNA is TGTGCCAGTAGAACACCCGGTGGGCGTGAAAAACTGTTTTTT. This codes for CASRTPGGREKLFF.

V is TRBV11-3 and J is TRBJ2-7, with D possibly being TRBD2 (5 bases). The CDR3 totals 15 residues. Germline CDR1 reads SGHNT; CDR2 reads YENEEA. V was shortened by 1 base and J by 6 bases, with 16 bases between the two germline ends. CDR3 sequence (DNA): TGTGCCAGCAGCTTAGGTTTGGCGGGCCCTGGCGAGCAGTACTTC. Its protein product is CASSLGLAGPGEQYF.

The V call is TRBV5-1, the J call TRBJ1-1; D remains ambiguous. This CDR3 is built from 15 residues. V was cut by 6 bases and J by 1 base, with 16 bases left in between. Germline V gene sequence: CDR1 SGHRS, CDR2 YFSETQ. CDR3 bases: TGCGCCAGCAATTACGGGTTCTATCCGAACACTGAAGCTTTCTTT. This sequence encodes CASNYGFYPNTEAFF.

This clone was counted once. The J gene is TRBJ1-5, the V gene TRBV28; 7 bases align to TRBD1. The CDR3 contains 15 residues. Germline lookup yields CDR1 MDHEN and CDR2 SYDVKM. The ends lost 7 bases at V and 3 bases at J; junction bases unmatched: 9. As DNA, the CDR3 is TGTGCCAGCATCTACGACAGGGTTCCCAATCAGCCCCAGCATTTT. It is translated as CASIYDRVPNQPQHF.

This chain uses TRBV19 with TRBJ1-2, with 9 bases matching TRBD1. V shed 4 bases, J shed 2 bases, and the junction held 2 bases outside the gene matches. Germline V gene data show CDR1 as LNHDA and CDR2 as SQIVND (reference sequence). The CDR3 loop spans 14 amino acids. The CDR3 coding sequence is TGTGCCAGTAGTAGGACAGGGGAAAACTATGGCTACACCTTC. This gives the protein CASSRTGENYGYTF.

CDR3 nucleotides: TGCGCCAGCAGCTTGGCCGCCGGGGAGCTGTTTTTT. Its translation is CASSLAAGELFF. V gene TRBV5-1 combines with J gene TRBJ2-2; no firm D call. The CDR3 runs 12 residues. Germline V lookup: CDR1 SGHRS, CDR2 YFSETQ. V lost 0 bases to trimming and J lost 6 bases, with 3 bases between them.

This clone was found once. The rearrangement uses TRBV3-1 (or the pseudogene TRBV3-2) and TRBJ2-5, with D uncertain. CDR1 is LGHDT and CDR2 is YNNKEL in the germline V gene (reference sequence). The V and J ends lost 2 bases and 5 bases respectively, with 15 bases between them. The CDR3 sequence is 15 residues long. The CDR3 reads CASSQPSRLVETQYF. The CDR3 region has the DNA TGTGCCAGCAGCCAACCAAGTCGCTTGGTGGAGACCCAGTACTTC.

V and J are TRBV7-2 and TRBJ1-2; possible D gene TRBD1, 6 bases. This CDR3 region has 15 residues. With 3 bases removed from V and 9 bases from J, the gap between germline ends came to 20 bases. CDR1 SGHTA and CDR2 FQGNSA come from the germline V gene. The DNA for the CDR3 is TGTGCCAGCAGCTTCGGCCGGGACACGGTGGCGCGCTACACCTTC. Residues: CASSFGRDTVARYTF.

The V and J genes are TRBV28 and TRBJ2-3; D remains ambiguous. The germline V and J ends were trimmed by 6 bases and 1 base, with 2 bases remaining between them. In germline, CDR1 is MDHEN, CDR2 SYDVKM. This CDR3 is 11 amino acids long. In DNA, the CDR3 is TGTGCCAGCAGGCGCACAGATACGCAGTATTTT. Its translation: CASRRTDTQYF.

The genes are TRBV28 and TRBJ2-7; D possibly corresponds to TRBD2 (5 bases). Germline assignment: CDR1 MDHEN and CDR2 SYDVKM. This CDR3 comprises 13 residues. Trimming shortened V by 6 bases and J by 6 bases, and 15 bases separated the two germline ends. CDR3 protein: CASRKLGLGEQYF. The CDR3 region has the DNA TGTGCCAGCAGGAAATTAGGACTGGGCGAGCAGTACTTC.

This chain links TRBV7-6 with TRBJ1-4; 7 nucleotides align to TRBD1. The germline V gene encodes CDR1 SGHVS and CDR2 FNYEAQ. The CDR3 length is 15 residues. V lost 3 bases to trimming and J lost 4 bases; unmatched junction nucleotides: 5. The CDR3 is CASSFGGQINEKLFF. For the CDR3, the DNA is TGTGCCAGCAGCTTCGGGGGACAGATTAATGAAAAACTGTTTTTT.

This chain links TRBV5-1 with TRBJ2-1; 10 bases map to TRBD2. V lost 6 bases to trimming and J lost 10 bases; unmatched junction nucleotides: 13. Germline CDR1 reads SGHRS; CDR2 reads YFSETQ. This CDR3 region has 15 residues. CDR3 region: CASKQIAGGGFEQFF. DNA for the CDR3: TGCGCCAGCAAGCAAATAGCGGGGGGAGGATTCGAGCAGTTCTTC.

The chain recombines TRBV27 with TRBJ1-2; 7 nucleotides agree with TRBD1. The germline V gene encodes CDR1 MNHEY and CDR2 SMNVEV (reference sequence). This CDR3 contains 14 residues. V shed 0 bases, J shed 7 bases, and the junction held 5 bases outside the gene matches. CDR3 sequence: CASSLSVHRGGYTF. In DNA form, the CDR3 reads TGTGCCAGCAGTTTATCGGTTCACAGGGGTGGCTACACCTTC.

V usage is TRBV7-2 and J usage is TRBJ1-4; 9 bases are a match to TRBD1. Germline V gene data show CDR1 as SGHTA and CDR2 as FQGNSA. J lost 0 bases, V lost 4 bases, and 3 bases had no gene match. This CDR3 spans 16 amino acids. The DNA of the CDR3 is TGTGCCAGCAGCTCGAGACAGGGGGCAACTAATGAAAAACTGTTTTTT. It translates to CASSSRQGATNEKLFF.

The gene calls are TRBV7-2 and TRBJ1-2, with no clear D. V dropped 1 base and J dropped 2 bases, with 2 bases sitting between them. This CDR3 is 12 amino acids long. The V gene's germline CDR1 is SGHTA and CDR2 FQGNSA. The CDR3 reads CASSLENYGYTF. The CDR3 bases are TGTGCCAGCAGCTTAGAAAACTATGGCTACACCTTC.